The TCR beta chain under discussion was sequenced for a study of T-cell memory formation after mild COVID-19. This clonotype was detected a few times. Each CDR3 protein gets one entry after TCRdb re-called the 5' RACE reads with MiXCR. The sample records approximately 260,000 distinct CDR3 sequences, roughly 15% being singletons. V dropped 2 bases and J dropped 8; count of bases not matched to a gene: 11. The CDR3 covers 16 residues. The germline V gene encodes CDR1 MNHEY and CDR2 SVGAGI. J is TRBJ2-1 and V is TRBV6-5; 8 bases line up with TRBD1. Material: PBMCs or a T cell subset sorted from them (not recorded which). The receptor comes from a man aged 18 to 29 who had mild COVID-19 (a few samples of this study predate the infection). Cell type and time point are not known. The CDR3 protein is CASSYGQGAILHEQFF. CDR3 nucleotide sequence: TGTGCCAGCAGTTACGGTCAGGGGGCGATTCTCCATGAGCAGTTCTTC.